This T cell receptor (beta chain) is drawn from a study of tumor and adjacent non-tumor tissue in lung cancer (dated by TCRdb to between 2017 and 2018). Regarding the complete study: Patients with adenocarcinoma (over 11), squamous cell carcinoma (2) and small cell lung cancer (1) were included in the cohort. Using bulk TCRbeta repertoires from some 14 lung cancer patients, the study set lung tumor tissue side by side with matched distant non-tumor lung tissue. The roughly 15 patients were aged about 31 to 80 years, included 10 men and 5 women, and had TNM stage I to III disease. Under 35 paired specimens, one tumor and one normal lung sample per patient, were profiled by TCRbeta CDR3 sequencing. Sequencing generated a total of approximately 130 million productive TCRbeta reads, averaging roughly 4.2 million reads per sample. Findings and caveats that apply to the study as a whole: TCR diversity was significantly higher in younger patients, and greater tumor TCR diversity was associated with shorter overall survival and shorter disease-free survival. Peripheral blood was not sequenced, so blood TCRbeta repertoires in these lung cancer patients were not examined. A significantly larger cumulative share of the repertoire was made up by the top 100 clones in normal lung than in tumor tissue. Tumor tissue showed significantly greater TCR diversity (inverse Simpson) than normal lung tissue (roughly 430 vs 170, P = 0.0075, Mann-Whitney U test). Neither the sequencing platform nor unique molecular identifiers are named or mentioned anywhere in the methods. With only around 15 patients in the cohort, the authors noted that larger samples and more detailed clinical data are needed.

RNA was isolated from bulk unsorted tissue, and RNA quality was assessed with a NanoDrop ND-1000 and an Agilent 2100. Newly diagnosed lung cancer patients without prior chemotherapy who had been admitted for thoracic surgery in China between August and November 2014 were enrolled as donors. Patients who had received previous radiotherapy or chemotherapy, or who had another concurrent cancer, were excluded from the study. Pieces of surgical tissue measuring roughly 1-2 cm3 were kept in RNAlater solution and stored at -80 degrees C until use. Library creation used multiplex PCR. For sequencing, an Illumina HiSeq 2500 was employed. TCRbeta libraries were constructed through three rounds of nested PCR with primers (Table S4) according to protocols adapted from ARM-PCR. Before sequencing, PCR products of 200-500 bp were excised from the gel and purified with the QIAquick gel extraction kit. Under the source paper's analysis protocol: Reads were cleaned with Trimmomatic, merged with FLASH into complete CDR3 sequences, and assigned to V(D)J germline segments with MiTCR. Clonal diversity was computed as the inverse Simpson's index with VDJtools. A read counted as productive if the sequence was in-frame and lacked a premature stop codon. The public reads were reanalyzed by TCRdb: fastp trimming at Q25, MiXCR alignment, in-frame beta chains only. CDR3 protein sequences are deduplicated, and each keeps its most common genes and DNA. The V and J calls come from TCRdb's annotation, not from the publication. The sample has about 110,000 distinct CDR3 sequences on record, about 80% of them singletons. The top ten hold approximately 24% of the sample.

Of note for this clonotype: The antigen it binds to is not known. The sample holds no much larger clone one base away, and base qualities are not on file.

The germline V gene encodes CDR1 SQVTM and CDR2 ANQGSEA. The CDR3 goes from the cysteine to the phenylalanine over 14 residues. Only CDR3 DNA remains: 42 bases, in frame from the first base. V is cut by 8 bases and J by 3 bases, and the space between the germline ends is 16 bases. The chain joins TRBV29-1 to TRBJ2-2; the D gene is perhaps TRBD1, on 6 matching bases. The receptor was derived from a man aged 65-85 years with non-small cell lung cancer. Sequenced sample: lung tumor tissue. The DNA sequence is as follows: TGCAGCATCAACCGGGACATGTACACCGGGGAGCTGTTTTTT. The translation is CSINRDMYTGELFF.